This T cell receptor (beta chain) is drawn from a study of T cells after yellow fever vaccination. The CDR3 runs to 15 residues. Unmatched junction bases numbered 4, after V lost 4 bases and J lost 1 base. Findings and caveats of the study: Researchers cautioned that FACS-sorted repertoires could harbor abundant clonotypes contaminating from the bulk population. A limited proportion of clonotypes was detected within both the CD4 and CD8 compartments.

This clonotype was observed a handful of times. Its antigen is unidentified. Template switching with 5'RACE generated the TCR cDNA and added a universal primer site and UMIs. Each CDR3 protein is one row after TCRdb ran MiXCR on the 5' RACE reads. This table has nearly 70,000 distinct CDR3 sequences, approximately 7% appearing once. The input for sequencing was CD8+ T cells sorted from PBMCs, taken more than 35 days after the first yellow fever vaccination. This clonotype was sampled from a man younger than 35 who received the YFV17D yellow fever vaccine. The genes are TRBV12-3 or TRBV12-4 and TRBJ1-2; 9 nucleotides agree with TRBD1. CDR3 region: CASSSEGQGNYGYTF. In DNA form, the CDR3 reads TGTGCCAGCAGTTCGGAGGGACAGGGTAACTATGGCTACACCTTC.